The sequence of this T cell receptor beta chain was determined in a study of OX40 agonist ivuxolimab in advanced cancers. About the study as a whole: Ivuxolimab was an agonistic, fully human IgG2 monoclonal antibody directed against OX40 (CD134), a costimulatory receptor. Three dose-escalation patients achieved partial responses, one with hepatocellular carcinoma and two with cutaneous melanoma. The monotherapy dose-escalation portion (N = 52 patients) of the phase I ivuxolimab trial is reported in the paper. Of the roughly 50 dose-escalation patients, hepatocellular carcinoma was present in around 20, melanoma in some 15, renal cell carcinoma in 9 and head and neck cancer in 9. The point of sequencing TCRbeta in the periphery was to test whether ivuxolimab changed TCR sequence diversity and drove clonal T-cell expansion. Intravenous ivuxolimab was administered to patients every 2 weeks at six dose levels: 0.01, 0.1, 0.3, 1.5, 3 and 10 mg/kg. Patients were allowed to have had prior anti-PD-1, anti-PD-L1 or anti-CTLA-4 therapy, and approximately 43% of the dose-escalation patients had previously received checkpoint inhibitors. In the dose-escalation cohort, 82.7% of patients were male, and the mean age was approximately 60 years, with a range of about 23 to 85. Beyond this particular receptor, the publication reports: At doses from 0.1 to 3.0 mg/kg, clonal expansion was seen in both CD4+ and CD8+ blood T cells between baseline and week 6. After ivuxolimab, expanded clones were on average more numerous among CD8+ T cells than among CD4+ T cells. The antigen specificity of the peripheral T cells that underwent clonal expansion was not determined. Low levels of normalized T-cell clonal expansion were also shown by some nonresponding patients. In partial responders in the 0.1-3.0 mg/kg groups, normalized peripheral clonal expansion was found to be among the lowest, especially among CD8+ T cells.

Patients with autoimmune disease history or receiving systemic immunosuppression were excluded from the trial. Peripheral blood for TCR sequencing was collected from all dose cohorts at baseline, on cycle 4 day 1, and on cycle 7 day 1. Samples were obtained from an open-label, multicenter, first-in-human phase I dose-escalation trial of ivuxolimab. Adults with locally advanced or metastatic head and neck squamous cell, hepatocellular, melanoma or renal cell carcinoma were enrolled in the trial. CD4+ and CD8+ T cells were sorted separately from peripheral blood before TCR sequencing. With respect to this clone: No antigen is known for it. The DNA is omitted, as the CDR3 cannot be located on it reliably, and the CDR3 follows TCRdb's listing.

To sequence the TCRbeta CDR3 region, genomic DNA was isolated from the sorted cells. The immunoSEQ Assay was used for sequencing of TCRbeta CDR3 regions. TCRdb's version of the immuneACCESS table is confined to in-frame rearrangements and falls short of the full clone set. An unresolved V gene accounts for under half of the shortfall where checked; the remainder is of unknown origin. The sample table lists tens of thousands of clones, about 89% of them with a count of one. The ten biggest clones cover roughly 4.2% of the sample. Reading from cysteine to phenylalanine, the CDR3 counts 14 amino acids. CDR1 SGHVS and CDR2 FNYEAQ were looked up in the germline V gene.

The source is an adult with an advanced solid tumor such as melanoma, head and neck, liver or kidney cancer. Sequenced material: CD4+ or CD8+ T cells sorted from blood, taken in a trial of the OX40 agonist ivuxolimab. The rearranged chain carries TRBV7-6 and TRBJ2-1. The CDR3 in this case is CASSLVGIGTTLLF.